This TCR beta chain emerged from a study of T cells after yellow fever vaccination. Study results and caveats: Abundant clonotypes from the bulk population could get into FACS-sorted repertoires as contaminants.

5'RACE template switching produced TCR cDNA carrying a universal primer site and UMIs. TCRdb redid the calling of the 5' RACE reads with MiXCR, one entry per CDR3 protein. The sample holds 120,000 or so distinct CDR3 sequences, about 15% seen once. V lost 2 bases to trimming and J lost 8 bases, with 9 bases between them. Looked up from germline, CDR1 is SGHVS and CDR2 is FNYEAQ. This CDR3 is built from 13 residues. This clonotype was seen at least ten times. As yet, its antigen is unknown. This material consisted of CD8+ T cells sorted from PBMCs, taken 5 days after the yellow fever booster vaccination. The chain has TRBV7-6 and TRBJ2-2, with D tentatively TRBD1 (6 bases). This TCR derives from a man aged 18 to 30 who received the YFV17D yellow fever vaccine. The CDR3 loop is CASSLTGSGELFF. The CDR3 bases are TGTGCCAGCAGCTTAACAGGGTCGGGGGAGCTGTTTTTT.